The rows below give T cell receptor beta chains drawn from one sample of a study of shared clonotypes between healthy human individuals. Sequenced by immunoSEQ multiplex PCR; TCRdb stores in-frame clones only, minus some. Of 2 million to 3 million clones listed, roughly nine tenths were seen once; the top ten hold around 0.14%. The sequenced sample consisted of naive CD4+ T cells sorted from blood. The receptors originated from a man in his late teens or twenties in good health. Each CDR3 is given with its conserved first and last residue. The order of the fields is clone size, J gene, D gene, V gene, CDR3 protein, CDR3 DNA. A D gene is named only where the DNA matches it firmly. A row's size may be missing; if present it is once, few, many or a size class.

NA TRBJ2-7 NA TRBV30 CAWSDFGEQYF TGTGCCTGGTCGGACTTTGGTGAGCAGTACTTC
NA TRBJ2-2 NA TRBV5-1 CASSPTPAGTNTGELFF TGCGCCAGCAGCCCTACCCCGGCCGGAACGAACACCGGGGAGCTGTTTTTT
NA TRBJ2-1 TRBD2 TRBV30 CAWTSGSYNEQFF TGTGCCTGGACTAGCGGTTCCTACAATGAGCAGTTCTTC
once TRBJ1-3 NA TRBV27 CASRPVRGSGNTIYF TGTGCCAGCAGACCCGTAAGGGGCTCTGGAAACACCATATATTTT
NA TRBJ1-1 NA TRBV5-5 CASSFGRLNTEAFF TGTGCCAGCAGCTTTGGGAGGTTGAACACTGAAGCTTTCTTT
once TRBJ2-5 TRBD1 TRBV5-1 CASSAGDRGVETQYF TGCGCCAGCAGCGCAGGGGACAGGGGGGTGGAGACCCAGTACTTC
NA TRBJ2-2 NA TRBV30 CAWGIAELFF TGTGCCTGGGGGATCGCGGAGCTGTTTTTT
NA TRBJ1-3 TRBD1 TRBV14 CASSPPGQGILGNTIYF TGTGCCAGCAGCCCGCCGGGACAGGGAATCCTTGGAAACACCATATATTTT
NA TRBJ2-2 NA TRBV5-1 CASSLVLQTGELFF TGCGCCAGCAGCTTGGTTTTGCAGACCGGGGAGCTGTTTTTT
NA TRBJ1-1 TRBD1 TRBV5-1 CASSPRTGGGAFF TGCGCCAGCAGCCCCAGGACAGGGGGCGGAGCTTTCTTT
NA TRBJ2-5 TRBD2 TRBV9 CASSVAPGGGQETQYF TGTGCCAGCAGCGTAGCTCCGGGAGGAGGCCAAGAGACCCAGTACTTC
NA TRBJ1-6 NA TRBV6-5 CASSYSVNSPLHF TGTGCCAGCAGTTACTCAGTTAATTCACCCCTCCACTTT
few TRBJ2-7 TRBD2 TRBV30 CAWTSGSTEQYF TGTGCCTGGACTAGCGGGAGCACCGAGCAGTACTTC
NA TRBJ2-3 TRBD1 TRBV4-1 CASSQAVTGGSLDTQYF TGCGCCAGCAGCCAAGCCGTAACAGGGGGCAGTTTAGATACGCAGTATTTT
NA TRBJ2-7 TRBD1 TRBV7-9 CASSPTGTVTYEQYF TGTGCCAGCAGCCCGACCGGGACAGTAACCTACGAGCAGTACTTC
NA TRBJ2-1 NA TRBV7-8 CASSLVGTNEQFF TGTGCCAGCAGCTTAGTGGGAACAAATGAGCAGTTCTTC
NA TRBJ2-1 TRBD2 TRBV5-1 CASSYLLAGGDNEQFF TGCGCCAGCAGCTATCTACTAGCGGGTGGAGACAATGAGCAGTTCTTC
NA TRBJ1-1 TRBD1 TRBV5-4 CASSMMKGQMNTEAFF TGTGCCAGCAGCATGATGAAGGGACAGATGAACACTGAAGCTTTCTTT
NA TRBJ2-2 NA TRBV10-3 CATGDTNTGELFF TGTGCCACCGGGGACACCAACACCGGGGAGCTGTTTTTT
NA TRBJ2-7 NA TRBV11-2 CASTPGYEQYF TGTGCCAGCACCCCGGGGTACGAGCAGTACTTC
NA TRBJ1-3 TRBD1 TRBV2 CATQGSGNTIYF TGTGCCACACAGGGGAGCGGAAACACCATATATTTT
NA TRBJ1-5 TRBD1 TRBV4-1 CASSQGQGGQPQHF TGCGCCAGCAGCCAAGGACAGGGTGGACAGCCCCAGCATTTT
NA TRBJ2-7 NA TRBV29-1 CSVGGSTSYEQYF TGCAGCGTTGGGGGGTCCACCTCCTACGAGCAGTACTTC
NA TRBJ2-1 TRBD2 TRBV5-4 CASSLGGLAGSSYNEQFF TGTGCCAGCAGCTTGGGTGGACTAGCGGGGAGCTCCTACAATGAGCAGTTCTTC
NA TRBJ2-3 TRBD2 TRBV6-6 CASGTSKAFTQYF TGTGCCAGTGGGACTAGCAAGGCCTTTACGCAGTATTTT
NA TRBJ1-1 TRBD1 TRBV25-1 CASSDTGGASSEAFF TGTGCCAGCAGTGACACAGGGGGCGCCTCCTCTGAAGCTTTCTTT
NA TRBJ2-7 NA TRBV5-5 CASSLTAFSYEQYF TGTGCCAGCAGCTTGACAGCATTCTCCTACGAGCAGTACTTC
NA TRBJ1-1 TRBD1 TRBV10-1 CASSATGAEAFF TGCGCCAGCAGCGCGACAGGGGCTGAAGCTTTCTTT
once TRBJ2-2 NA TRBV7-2 CASSSRSGIPGELFF TGTGCCAGCAGCTCTAGATCAGGGATCCCCGGGGAGCTGTTTTTT
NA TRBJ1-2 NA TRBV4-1 CASSPRFAPGGGNYGYTF TGCGCCAGCAGCCCCCGTTTTGCGCCGGGGGGGGGAAACTATGGCTACACCTTC
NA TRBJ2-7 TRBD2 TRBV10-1 CASSEASGSLYEQYF TGCGCCAGCAGTGAGGCTAGCGGGAGTCTCTACGAGCAGTACTTC
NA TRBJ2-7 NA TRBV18 CASSPNREDEQYF TGTGCCAGCTCACCGAACAGGGAGGACGAGCAGTACTTC
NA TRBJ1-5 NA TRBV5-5 CASSADISNQPQHF TGTGCCAGCAGCGCCGACATTAGCAATCAGCCCCAGCATTTT
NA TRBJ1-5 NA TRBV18 CASSPGTGNQPQHF TGTGCCAGCTCACCAGGGACGGGCAATCAGCCCCAGCATTTT
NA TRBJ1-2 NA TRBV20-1 CSARDVGGYTF TGCAGTGCTAGAGACGTGGGGGGCTACACCTTC
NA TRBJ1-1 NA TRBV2 CASSAGGGGAFF TGTGCCAGCAGCGCGGGAGGAGGGGGGGCTTTCTTT
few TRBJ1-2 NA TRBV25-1 CASGQQGRGYTF TGTGCCAGCGGCCAACAGGGCAGAGGCTACACCTTC
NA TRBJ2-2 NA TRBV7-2 CASSFHTGELFF TGTGCCAGCAGTTTCCACACCGGGGAGCTGTTTTTT
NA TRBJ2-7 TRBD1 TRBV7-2 CASSLGQGLTYEQYF TGTGCCAGCAGCCTGGGACAGGGGCTTACCTACGAGCAGTACTTC
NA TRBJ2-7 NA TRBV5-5 CASSLGGSPSYEQYF TGTGCCAGCAGCTTGGGGGGCAGCCCATCCTACGAGCAGTACTTC
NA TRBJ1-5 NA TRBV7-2 CASSLGVAVNQPQHF TGTGCCAGCAGCTTAGGGGTGGCAGTTAATCAGCCCCAGCATTTT
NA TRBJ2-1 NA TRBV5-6 CASSLGGAIHNEQFF TGTGCCAGCAGCTTAGGGGGGGCTATCCACAATGAGCAGTTCTTC
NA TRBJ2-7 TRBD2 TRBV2 CASSEFVGLAGDEQYF TGTGCCAGCAGTGAATTTGTGGGACTAGCGGGAGACGAGCAGTACTTC
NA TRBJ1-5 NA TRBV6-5 CASSPGNFVQPQHF TGTGCCAGCAGTCCGGGAAACTTCGTTCAGCCCCAGCATTTT
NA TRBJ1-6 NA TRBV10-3 CAISSLGEVNSPLHF TGTGCCATCAGTTCCCTCGGGGAGGTCAATTCACCCCTCCACTTT
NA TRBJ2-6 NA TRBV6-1 CASSVSLGAGANVLTF TGTGCCAGCAGTGTATCTCTGGGGGCTGGGGCCAACGTCCTGACTTTC
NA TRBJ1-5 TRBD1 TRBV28 CASSLVPGQGYSNQPQHF TGTGCCAGCAGTTTGGTCCCGGGACAGGGCTATAGCAATCAGCCCCAGCATTTT
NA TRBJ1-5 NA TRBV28 CASSTGAGLSNQPQHF TGTGCCAGCAGTACCGGGGCGGGGCTAAGCAATCAGCCCCAGCATTTT
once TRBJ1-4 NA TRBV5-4 CASSLHRATNEKLFF TGTGCCAGCAGCTTGCATAGAGCAACTAATGAAAAACTGTTTTTT
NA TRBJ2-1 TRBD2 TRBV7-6 CASSSGTNNEQFF TGTGCCAGCAGCTCCGGGACTAACAATGAGCAGTTCTTC
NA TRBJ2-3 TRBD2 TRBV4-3 CASSLQAGGPDTQYF TGCGCCAGCAGCCTTCAAGCGGGAGGGCCAGATACGCAGTATTTT
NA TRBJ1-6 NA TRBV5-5 CASSLVLPRSSPLHF TGTGCCAGCAGCTTGGTCCTTCCCCGGAGTTCACCCCTCCACTTT
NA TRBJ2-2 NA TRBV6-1 CASSEEEVGQLNTGELFF TGTGCCAGCAGTGAAGAAGAGGTCGGACAGTTGAACACCGGGGAGCTGTTTTTT
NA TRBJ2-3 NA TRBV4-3 CASSQVSRGTDTQYF TGCGCCAGCAGCCAAGTTTCCAGGGGCACAGATACGCAGTATTTT
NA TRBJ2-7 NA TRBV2 CASSVQARGEQYF TGTGCCAGCAGTGTGCAGGCTAGGGGCGAGCAGTACTTC